This T cell receptor beta chain is from a study of T cell responses to AZD1222 COVID-19 vaccine. Regarding the study as a whole: Clonal diversity may have been underestimated, and the donors were mostly white British, with more females than males.

As to this clone: Its antigen is still unknown.

The germline V gene encodes CDR1 KGHDR and CDR2 SFDVKD. The CDR3 sequence is 13 residues long. Trimming left V 8 bases short and J 5 bases short, with 11 bases between. Some clones are missing from TCRdb's copy, which holds only in-frame ones; the method was immunoSEQ multiplex PCR. The data show roughly 120,000 clones, around 88% seen once. The sequences come from peripheral blood, collected 28 days after the second AZD1222 dose. The sequence derives from an adult who received the AZD1222 COVID-19 vaccine. This rearrangement joins TRBV24-1 to TRBJ2-2; D ambiguous. The CDR3 sequence is CATKARRTGELFF. The CDR3 bases are TGTGCCACCAAGGCAAGAAGGACCGGGGAGCTGTTTTTT.